This T cell receptor (beta chain) was captured by sequencing in a study of cytotoxic CD8 clonotypes in ibrutinib-treated CLL. Study background: Following a median about twelve months of treatment, with a range of 6 to 36, response samples were taken.

V dropped 8 bases and J dropped 4; count of bases not matched to a gene: 4. Germline loops: CDR1 LNHDA, CDR2 SQIVND (reference sequence). The CDR3 spans 12 residues. Libraries were prepared by immunoSEQ multiplex PCR; TCRdb keeps only in-frame clonotypes and omits some of them. The sample lists approximately 45,000 clones, roughly three quarters occurring once. This sequence joins TRBV19 and TRBJ2-5; 7 nucleotides line up with TRBD1. Sequences were derived from PBMCs, sampled after 12 months of ibrutinib treatment. The clonotype originates from a human donor with chronic lymphocytic leukemia. The CDR3 spells CASANRGETQYF. The DNA for the CDR3 is TGTGCCAGTGCTAACAGGGGAGAGACCCAGTACTTC.